This passage covers 26 T cell receptor beta chains from one sample sequenced in a study of cytomegalovirus exposure and HLA in healthy donors. The primer mix had 60 Vbeta and 13 Jbeta primers. Some clones are missing from TCRdb's copy, which holds only in-frame ones; the method was immunoSEQ multiplex PCR. There are 160,000 or so clones in the sample; around 80% occur only once, and approximately 0.47% lies in the top ten. Sequencing used PBMCs. The receptors here all came from a woman aged 50 to 60 in good health and CMV-seronegative.

This clone turned up a few times. The V and J genes are TRBV14 and TRBJ1-2; 7 bases match TRBD1. Germline V gene data show CDR1 as SGHDN and CDR2 as FVKESK. The trim removed 6 bases at V and 4 bases at J, leaving 8 bases unmatched. The CDR3 length is 14 residues. The CDR3 loop reads CASRPQTGSYGYTF. DNA of the CDR3: TGTGCCAGCAGACCACAGACAGGGAGCTATGGCTACACCTTC.

The chain has TRBV10-3 and TRBJ2-7; maybe TRBD1 (5 bases). Germline CDR1 reads ENHRY; CDR2 reads SYGVKD. The germline V and J ends were trimmed by 6 bases and 1 base, with 19 bases remaining between them. CDR3 size: 16 residues. The CDR3 protein is CAIRAGGTGTSYEQYF. The CDR3 coding sequence is TGTGCCATCAGGGCTGGCGGCACAGGAACGTCCTACGAGCAGTACTTC.

This clone was recorded only once. The chain has TRBV28 and TRBJ2-3, with D possibly TRBD1 on 6 matching bases. Trimming took off 5 bases at V and 6 bases at J, with 18 bases between the two ends. Germline V gives CDR1 MDHEN, CDR2 SYDVKM. CDR3 length equals 15 residues. CDR3 DNA: TGTGCCAGCAGTCCCGGGGACATTGCGGAGGATACGCAGTATTTT. As protein: CASSPGDIAEDTQYF.

This clone has a handful of counts. The chain has TRBV18 and TRBJ1-4, with a possible D match to TRBD1 (6 bases). Germline V gene lookup returns CDR1 KGHSH and CDR2 LQKENI. The CDR3 spans 14 residues. Trimming removed 4 bases at V and 6 bases at J, with 12 bases between. The CDR3 coding sequence is TGTGCCAGCTCACTGGGGACAATAGATGAAAAACTGTTTTTT. Its translation: CASSLGTIDEKLFF.

This clone turned up a few times. This chain connects TRBV27 to TRBJ1-1, with D possibly being TRBD1 (6 bases). The CDR3 length is 16 residues. Trimming took 4 bases from V and 2 from J, leaving 17 bases between them. Germline CDR1 is MNHEY and CDR2 is SMNVEV (reference sequence). Here the CDR3 DNA reads TGTGCCAGCAGTTCACGCACAGGGACCCAAAACACTGAAGCTTTCTTT. It translates to CASSSRTGTQNTEAFF.

The chain carries TRBV27 and TRBJ2-5; 8 bases are shared with TRBD2. V lost 5 bases and J lost 2; bases outside the gene matches: 4. CDR1 and CDR2 (germline): MNHEY, SMNVEV (reference sequence). The CDR3 totals 14 residues. The CDR3 protein is CASSRSGGQETQYF. The CDR3 coding sequence is TGTGCCAGCAGTAGATCGGGGGGGCAAGAGACCCAGTACTTC.

This chain links TRBV5-1 with TRBJ2-1; no clear D. V dropped 7 bases and J dropped 2 bases, with 10 bases sitting between them. The CDR3 spans 13 residues. Germline values: CDR1 SGHRS, CDR2 YFSETQ. This chain's CDR3 is CASFFGPYNEQFF. DNA of the CDR3: TGCGCCAGCTTCTTTGGGCCCTACAATGAGCAGTTCTTC.

The chain carries TRBV18 and TRBJ1-2, with TRBD1 matching 8 bases. This CDR3 contains 14 residues. Germline values: CDR1 KGHSH, CDR2 LQKENI. V shed 3 bases and J 8 bases; nucleotides not matched to a gene: 8. The CDR3 region is CASSPPGQGRGYTF. For the CDR3, the DNA is TGTGCCAGCTCACCGCCAGGACAGGGCAGAGGCTACACCTTC. Full variable domain (outside the CDR3, taken from reference TRBV18 and TRBJ1-2): NAGVMQNPRHLVRRRGQEARLRCSPMKGHSHVYWYRQLPEEGLKFMVYLQKENIIDESGMPKERFSAEFPKEGPSILRIQQVVRGDSAAYFCASSPPGQGRGYTFGSGTRLTVV.

The genes are TRBV30 and TRBJ2-1; perhaps TRBD1 as D (6 bases). Germline-derived CDR1 and CDR2 are GTSNPN and SVGIG (reference sequence). The CDR3 sequence is 14 residues long. Trimming removed 3 bases at V and 7 bases at J, with 16 bases between. CDR3 region: CAWRAGTRTNEQFF. The CDR3 region has the DNA TGTGCCTGGAGAGCCGGGACACGGACAAATGAGCAGTTCTTC.

The chain recombines TRBV5-1 with TRBJ2-3, with TRBD2 as a possible D gene (5 bases). The CDR3 contains 14 residues. Trimming removed 2 bases from V and 2 bases from J, with 9 bases in between. Germline loops: CDR1 SGHRS, CDR2 YFSETQ. CDR3 protein: CASSLGDYTDTQYF. CDR3 nucleotides: TGCGCCAGCAGCTTAGGAGACTACACAGATACGCAGTATTTT.

This chain links TRBV28 with TRBJ1-6; no definite D call. The CDR3 totals 13 residues. Germline-derived CDR1 and CDR2 are MDHEN and SYDVKM. V was clipped by 3 bases and J by 10 bases, with 10 bases between them. CDR3 in amino acids: CASSFATGSPLHF. For the CDR3, the DNA is TGTGCCAGCAGTTTCGCGACTGGCTCACCCCTCCACTTT.

The chain combines TRBV5-3 with TRBJ1-2; D is unresolved. TRBV5-3 is assigned to the ORF class and has an uncertain function. With 0 bases removed from V and 4 bases from J, the gap between germline ends came to 13 bases. The CDR3 consists of 15 residues. The chain's CDR3 is CARSLGLSPCYGYTF. The CDR3 DNA is TGTGCCAGAAGCTTGGGGCTTTCCCCTTGCTATGGCTACACCTTC.

CDR3 sequence (DNA): TGTGCCAGCACCGCCCAACAAACAGGACGTGGGGGCTACACCTTC. Translation: CASTAQQTGRGGYTF. The chain employs TRBV6-1 and TRBJ1-2, with a possible D match to TRBD1 (5 bases). CDR1 and CDR2 from the germline V gene are MNHNS and SASEGT. Trimming took off 7 bases at V and 8 bases at J, with 23 bases between the two ends. This CDR3 comprises 15 residues.

This clone was observed a few times. The chain carries TRBV2 and TRBJ2-5, with 12 bases that match TRBD2. The CDR3 runs to 14 residues. Per germline, CDR1 SNHLY and CDR2 FYNNEI. The trim removed 7 bases at V and 4 bases at J, leaving 4 bases unmatched. As DNA, the CDR3 is TGTGCCAGCACCCTAGCGGGGGGGGGAGAGACCCAGTACTTC. It codes for CASTLAGGGETQYF.

The chain is built from TRBV28 and TRBJ2-7, with a weak D call TRBD2 (7 bases). CDR1 is MDHEN, CDR2 SYDVKM, per germline. The CDR3 is 15 residues long. Trimming took 3 bases from V and 0 from J, leaving 12 bases between them. This CDR3 is CASSFSGGASYEQYF. DNA for the CDR3: TGTGCCAGCAGTTTTTCTGGGGGGGCCTCCTACGAGCAGTACTTC.

The V and J genes are TRBV14 and TRBJ2-1, with 14 bases lining up with TRBD2. This CDR3 spans 17 amino acids. V gave up 5 bases and J gave up 4 bases; unmatched junction bases: 7. Germline V lookup: CDR1 SGHDN, CDR2 FVKESK. DNA of the CDR3: TGTGCCAGCAGCTTCCGACTAGCGGGGGGGCCTTACAATGAGCAGTTCTTC. Translation gives CASSFRLAGGPYNEQFF.

The J gene is TRBJ2-7, the V gene TRBV28; D might be TRBD2 (6 bases). The germline V gene has CDR1 MDHEN and CDR2 SYDVKM. The CDR3 length is 15 residues. V was cut by 5 bases and J by 2 bases, with 16 bases left in between. CDR3 nucleotide sequence: TGTGCCAGCAGTGGTTCTAGCGAAAGAGCCTACGAGCAGTACTTC. Amino acids: CASSGSSERAYEQYF.

V usage is TRBV5-4 and J usage is TRBJ1-2; the D gene is possibly TRBD1 (5 bases). CDR3 size: 13 residues. Germline CDR1 reads SGHNT; CDR2 reads YYREEE (reference sequence). V dropped 4 bases and J dropped 6 bases, with 13 bases sitting between them. This CDR3 reads CASSPFLRDGYTF. Written as DNA, the CDR3 is TGTGCCAGCAGCCCCTTTCTCAGGGATGGCTACACCTTC.

V usage is TRBV15 and J usage is TRBJ2-1; D perhaps matches TRBD1 (5 bases). V lost 5 bases, J lost 6 bases, and 8 bases lay in between. The germline V gene encodes CDR1 LNHNV and CDR2 YYDKDF (reference sequence). The CDR3 consists of 12 residues. For the CDR3, the DNA is TGTGCCACCAGCCCAGGGCTCAATGAGCAGTTCTTC. This translates into CATSPGLNEQFF. The full variable domain, rest sourced from reference TRBV15 and TRBJ2-1, is DAMVIQNPRYQVTQFGKPVTLSCSQTLNHNVMYWYQQKSSQAPKLLFHYYDKDFNNEADTPDNFQSRRPNTSFCFLDIRSPGLGDTAMYLCATSPGLNEQFFGPGTRLTVL.

The rearrangement links TRBV7-9 to TRBJ2-5; weak D call: TRBD2 (6 bases). The CDR3 spans 17 residues. V was pared by 5 bases and J by 9 bases, with 28 bases between. From germline, CDR1 is SEHNR and CDR2 FQNEAQ (reference sequence). CDR3 protein: CASSDTFLGGGLWAQYF. DNA of the CDR3: TGTGCCAGCAGCGACACATTCTTGGGGGGAGGATTATGGGCCCAGTACTTC.

The chain links TRBV14 to TRBJ2-3, with TRBD2 matching over 7 bases. This CDR3 has 14 amino acids. The germline gives CDR1 SGHDN, CDR2 FVKESK. J gave up 6 bases and V 0 bases, and 3 bases lay outside the gene matches. Written as DNA, the CDR3 is TGTGCCAGCAGCCAAGATTGGGAGGGGGATACGCAGTATTTT. Its translation: CASSQDWEGDTQYF.

Regarding this clone: A read error may produce the germline difference seen at one junction end. The CDR3 loop reads CARTTNLAVTTNYTYEQYF. As DNA, the CDR3 is TGTGCCAGGACAACGAACCTAGCGGTAACCACGAATTACACCTACGAGCAGTACTTC. The rearrangement joins TRBV10-2 to TRBJ2-5, with 7 bases fitting TRBD2. The tail of the sequence fits TRBJ2-7 better, so the J call may be wrong. Looked up from germline, CDR1 is WSHSY and CDR2 is SAAADI. The CDR3 is 19 amino acids.

V is TRBV9 and J is TRBJ2-7; TRBD1 matches 7 bases. The CDR3 contains 17 residues. Looked up from germline, CDR1 is SGDLS and CDR2 is YYNGEE. The junction had 15 bases not matched to a gene; V was cut back by 3 bases and J by 3 bases. The CDR3: CASSARMTGLPSYEQYF. In DNA, the CDR3 is TGTGCCAGCAGCGCTCGAATGACAGGGCTACCCAGCTACGAGCAGTACTTC.

The rearrangement links TRBV30 to TRBJ2-2; TRBD2 is a possible D gene (5 bases). The CDR3 spans 14 residues. Germline values: CDR1 GTSNPN, CDR2 SVGIG (reference sequence). V was clipped by 6 bases and J by 6 bases, with 17 bases between them. The CDR3 region is CACGRLLVPGELFF. The CDR3 region has the DNA TGTGCCTGTGGGAGATTACTAGTCCCCGGGGAGCTGTTTTTT.

Here the CDR3 DNA reads TGTGCCAGCAGCCCCCGGGGCACCGGGGAGCTGTTTTTT. This gives the protein CASSPRGTGELFF. The V gene is TRBV7-3, the J gene TRBJ2-2, with a possible D match to TRBD2 (5 bases). Germline CDR1 SGHTA, CDR2 FQGTGA. The CDR3 is 13 residues long. Trimming shortened V by 5 bases and J by 4 bases, and 8 bases separated the two germline ends.

This clone has just a few counts. The chain carries TRBV5-1 and TRBJ2-3; tentative D call: TRBD2 (5 bases). The CDR3 has 16 amino acids. Germline assignment: CDR1 SGHRS and CDR2 YFSETQ. V shed 5 bases and J shed 0 bases, with 16 bases lying between them. CDR3 loop: CASSRTGKRSTDTQYF. The CDR3 region has the DNA TGCGCCAGCAGTCGGACCGGGAAAAGGAGCACAGATACGCAGTATTTT.